This T cell receptor (beta chain) was observed in a study of neurological immune-mediated disorders. Some 960,000 sorted CD4+ or CD8+ T cells made each library. This clonotype was seen at least ten times. Trimming removed 2 bases from V and 13 bases from J; junction bases left unmatched: 14. The V gene's germline CDR1 is DFQATT and CDR2 SNEGSKA (reference sequence). The CDR3 loop spans 15 amino acids. The method for making cDNA was 5'RACE, and it used 10-nucleotide random UMIs. MiXCR was run by TCRdb on the 5' RACE reads, yielding one entry per CDR3 protein. The sample records fewer than 45,000 distinct CDR3 sequences, around 6% being singletons.

Source material: CD4+ T cells from blood. The rearrangement joins TRBV20-1 to TRBJ2-1, with 10 bases identical to TRBD2. This TCR was recovered from a woman between 40 and 50 years old in good health. The CDR3 here is CSARKSSGSLVSQFF. CDR3 nucleotides: TGCAGTGCTAGAAAGTCTAGCGGGAGCCTCGTAAGTCAGTTCTTC.